Below, 32 T cell receptor beta chains from the same sample are listed, as sequenced in a study of identical twins. TCRdb analysed the 5' RACE reads with MiXCR anew, one entry per CDR3 protein. The table includes around 960,000 distinct CDR3 sequences, approximately 13% detected once. These same records also appear under a second study, on yellow fever vaccine responses in identical twins.

Sequencing used PBMCs. Receptors were obtained from a woman between 18 and 30 years old in good health.

This clonotype has more than one count but fewer than ten. The chain employs TRBV5-5 and TRBJ2-5; D is tentatively TRBD1 or TRBD2 (5 bases each). Trimming removed 2 bases at V and 5 bases at J, with 16 bases between. This CDR3 is built from 15 residues. CDR1 and CDR2 from the germline V gene are SGHKS and YYEKEE (reference sequence). In DNA, the CDR3 is TGTGCCAGCAGCTTCGTACTGGGGACCGGGGAGACCCAGTACTTC. It is translated as CASSFVLGTGETQYF.

This clonotype came up a few times. V is TRBV7-2 and J is TRBJ2-1, with 8 bases identical to TRBD2. This CDR3 is built from 16 residues. CDR1 and CDR2 from the germline V gene are SGHTA and FQGNSA. Trimming took 0 bases from V and 3 from J; bases not matched to a gene: 4. CDR3 DNA: TGTGCCAGCAGCTTAGCGGCGGGGGGACTCTACAATGAGCAGTTCTTC. It encodes CASSLAAGGLYNEQFF.

There are a few counts of this clonotype. J is TRBJ1-2 and V is TRBV10-3; no clear D. The CDR3 extends over 15 amino acids. From germline, CDR1 is ENHRY and CDR2 SYGVKD. Trimming took off 4 bases at V and 2 bases at J, with 14 bases between the two ends. The CDR3 DNA reads as TGTGCCATCAGTGGCGTAGGATATCCGAACTATGGCTACACCTTC. Encoded protein: CAISGVGYPNYGYTF.

The chain employs TRBV10-1 and TRBJ1-1, with a possible D match to TRBD1 (6 bases). Trimming removed 7 bases from V and 5 bases from J, with 14 bases in between. The CDR3 has 13 amino acids. Germline V gene sequence: CDR1 WNHNN, CDR2 SYGVQD (reference sequence). The CDR3 DNA follows: TGCGCCAGCACGGAAGGGGGAAATACTGAAGCTTTCTTT. This codes for CASTEGGNTEAFF.

Only a few counts were recorded for this clonotype. The chain uses TRBV5-1 and TRBJ1-1, with D maybe TRBD1 (6 bases). The germline CDR1 and CDR2 sequences are SGHRS and YFSETQ. CDR3 length: 12 amino acids. Trimming shortened V by 3 bases and J by 10 bases, and 13 bases separated the two germline ends. DNA for the CDR3: TGCGCCAGCAGCTCCCAGGGACACGGAGCTTTCTTT. Its protein is CASSSQGHGAFF.

This clonotype has a handful of counts. The chain couples TRBV28 to TRBJ2-6; tentative D call: TRBD2 (5 bases). The CDR3 contains 18 residues. Trimming took off 2 bases at V and 0 bases at J, with 14 bases between the two ends. The germline V gene has CDR1 MDHEN and CDR2 SYDVKM. The CDR3 reads CASSLRGGISSGANVLTF. CDR3 bases: TGTGCCAGCAGTTTACGAGGAGGTATAAGCTCTGGGGCCAACGTCCTGACTTTC.

This chain joins TRBV3-1 and TRBJ2-7; TRBD1 matches at 8 bases. CDR1 LGHDT and CDR2 YNNKEL come from the germline V gene (reference sequence). The CDR3 totals 15 residues. The CDR3 spells CASCQDRGRSYEQYV. CDR3 coding DNA: TGTGCCAGCTGCCAAGACAGGGGTCGGTCCTACGAGCAGTACGTC.

The rearrangement links TRBV5-1 to TRBJ2-7, with 8 nucleotides matching TRBD2. The CDR3 is 14 residues long. CDR1 and CDR2 from the germline V gene are SGHRS and YFSETQ. Trimming at V came to 6 bases and at J to 5 bases, leaving 10 bases not matched to a gene. The CDR3 DNA is TGCGCCAGCACGGGCGGGACTAGTAATAACGAGCAGTACTTC. Encoded protein: CASTGGTSNNEQYF.

The chain recombines TRBV5-1 with TRBJ2-7; 8 bases agree with TRBD1. Trimming took 4 bases from V and 4 from J; bases not matched to a gene: 7. Germline assignment: CDR1 SGHRS and CDR2 YFSETQ. The CDR3 extends over 14 amino acids. CDR3 in DNA: TGCGCCAGCAGCCCGGGACAGGATCGATACGAGCAGTACGTC. Amino acids: CASSPGQDRYEQYV.

In DNA form, the CDR3 reads TGTGCCAGCAGCTCAACCAATGAAGCTTTCTTT. Translating it yields CASSSTNEAFF. The chain is built from TRBV6-5 and TRBJ1-1; unclear D gene. With 6 bases removed from V and 7 bases from J, the gap between germline ends came to 9 bases. The CDR3 spans 11 residues. In germline, CDR1 is MNHEY, CDR2 SVGAGI.

In this sample, this clonotype turned up a few times. The gene calls are TRBV2 and TRBJ2-2; the match to TRBD2 covers 8 bases. The CDR3 covers 16 residues. The J segment lost 0 bases and the V segment lost 5 bases, leaving 5 bases of the junction unmatched. Germline lookup yields CDR1 SNHLY and CDR2 FYNNEI. The CDR3 loop is CASSPIAGTNTGELFF. The CDR3 DNA reads TGTGCCAGCAGTCCTATAGCGGGGACGAACACCGGGGAGCTGTTTTTT.

This clonotype was observed at least ten times. This rearrangement joins TRBV5-1 to TRBJ1-4, with D tentatively TRBD1 (6 bases). Germline V gene lookup returns CDR1 SGHRS and CDR2 YFSETQ. This CDR3 has 17 amino acids. The V end was cut by 4 bases, the J end by 7 bases, with 23 bases between. The DNA of the CDR3 is TGCGCCAGCAGCCCCTACGGAGGGCCCGAAGGGGGTGAAAAACTGTTTTTT. Residues: CASSPYGGPEGGEKLFF.

Many counts were recorded for this clonotype. The chain recombines TRBV7-9 with TRBJ2-3; TRBD2 aligns across 9 bases. Germline trimming cut 5 bases from V and 4 bases from J; bases unmatched to any gene: 7. The CDR3 has 15 amino acids. Germline V gene sequence: CDR1 SEHNR, CDR2 FQNEAQ (reference sequence). The CDR3 loop reads CASSLLAGASDTQYF. The CDR3 nucleotides are TGTGCCAGCAGCCTTTTAGCGGGGGCTTCAGATACGCAGTATTTT.

The chain carries TRBV19 and TRBJ2-4, with D unclear. The V gene lost 8 bases and the J gene lost 0 bases, with 11 bases spanning the gap. The CDR3 runs 14 residues. CDR1 is LNHDA and CDR2 is SQIVND in the germline V gene (reference sequence). The CDR3 bases are TGTGCCAGTTCAGACGGTATAGCCAAAAACATTCAGTACTTC. This encodes CASSDGIAKNIQYF.

The chain couples TRBV29-1 to TRBJ2-1; perhaps TRBD2 as D (6 bases). Germline-derived CDR1 and CDR2 are SQVTM and ANQGSEA. The CDR3 loop spans 12 amino acids. The V and J ends lost 8 bases and 7 bases respectively, with 15 bases between them. The CDR3 reads CSLRDPGNEQFF. The CDR3 DNA reads as TGCAGCCTGCGGGACCCTGGGAATGAGCAGTTCTTC.

This clonotype was seen more than once but under ten times. The CDR3 loop is CASSLHRHSTDTQYF. CDR3 in DNA: TGTGCCAGCAGCCTCCACCGGCATAGCACAGATACGCAGTATTTT. The V gene is TRBV7-9, the J gene TRBJ2-3; D gene uncertain. The CDR3 covers 15 residues. Germline V lookup: CDR1 SEHNR, CDR2 FQNEAQ (reference sequence). V was clipped by 5 bases and J by 0 bases, with 12 bases between them.

V gene TRBV3-1 combines with J gene TRBJ1-5, with 8 bases identical to TRBD1. Trimming cost V 1 base and J 2 bases; bases outside gene matches: 7. Germline CDR1 and CDR2: LGHDT and YNNKEL (reference sequence). The CDR3 totals 17 residues. This CDR3 is CASSQAPGQAGNQPQHF. CDR3 DNA: TGTGCCAGCAGCCAAGCACCGGGACAGGCGGGCAATCAGCCCCAGCATTTT.

The J gene is TRBJ2-7, the V gene TRBV11-1; TRBD2 is a possible D gene (5 bases). V lost 3 bases to trimming and J lost 2 bases, with 14 bases between them. Germline V CDR1 and CDR2: SGHAT, FQDESV (reference sequence). The CDR3 has 15 residues. The CDR3 region is CASSFGGGSTYEQYF. CDR3 DNA sequence: TGTGCCAGCAGCTTTGGTGGAGGCTCTACCTACGAGCAGTACTTC.

This clonotype was counted a few times. This chain connects TRBV6-5 to TRBJ2-1; tentatively, D is TRBD2 (6 bases). Trimming stripped 2 bases from V and 2 bases from J, with 10 bases between. Germline CDR1 and CDR2: MNHEY and SVGAGI. The CDR3 extends over 15 amino acids. The CDR3 region is CASSYGGSAYNEQFF. The DNA of the CDR3 is TGTGCCAGCAGTTACGGGGGGTCAGCCTACAATGAGCAGTTCTTC.

This clonotype was seen repeatedly, ten times or more. V gene TRBV7-2 combines with J gene TRBJ2-2; 8 bases are a match to TRBD2. The CDR3 consists of 14 residues. The germline CDR1 and CDR2 sequences are SGHTA and FQGNSA. The junction had 5 bases not matched to a gene; V was cut back by 5 bases and J by 6 bases. CDR3 sequence reads: CASSPGLVPGELFF. In DNA form, the CDR3 reads TGTGCCAGCAGCCCGGGACTAGTCCCCGGGGAGCTGTTTTTT.

This clonotype was seen repeatedly, ten times or more. The rearrangement links TRBV12-3 or TRBV12-4 to TRBJ1-2, with unresolved D. This CDR3 region has 12 residues. Trimming took off 7 bases at V and 1 base at J, with 7 bases between the two ends. CDR3 loop: CASTNNNYGYTF. In nucleotides, the CDR3 is TGTGCCAGCACCAACAATAACTATGGCTACACCTTC.

The J gene is TRBJ2-1, the V gene TRBV10-1, with 8 bases aligning to TRBD1. Germline assignment: CDR1 WNHNN and CDR2 SYGVQD (reference sequence). V lost 0 bases, J lost 1 base, and 8 bases stayed unmatched. This CDR3 is built from 18 residues. CDR3 loop: CASSESIGTGRSYNEQFF. Here the CDR3 DNA reads TGCGCCAGCAGTGAGTCGATTGGGACAGGACGTTCCTACAATGAGCAGTTCTTC.

This clonotype was observed a few times. The V gene is TRBV4-1, the J gene TRBJ2-3, with a possible D match to TRBD2 (6 bases). The germline V gene has CDR1 MGHRA and CDR2 YSYEKL. CDR3 size: 16 residues. Trimming removed 0 bases at V and 5 bases at J, with 15 bases between. The CDR3 DNA reads as TGCGCCAGCAGCCAAGATTTTCGCGGGGTGGGAGATACGCAGTATTTT. Encoded protein: CASSQDFRGVGDTQYF.

There are a few counts of this clonotype. At one of its ends the junction is not consistent with the germline gene, which may arise from a read error. The chain carries TRBV7-9 and TRBJ2-1, with D hard to call. Germline CDR1 is SEHNR and CDR2 is FQNEAQ (reference sequence). The CDR3 is 11 residues long. CDR3 nucleotides: TGTGCCAGCAGTTTAGCCCCTGAGCAGTTCTTC. It yields the protein CASSLAPEQFF. The complete variable domain, with remaining parts taken from reference TRBV7-9 and TRBJ2-1, reads DTGVSQNPRHKITKRGQNVTFRCDPISEHNRLYWYRQTLGQGPEFLTYFQNEAQLEKSRLLSDRFSAERPKGSFSTLEIQRTEQGDSAMYLCASSLAPEQFFGPGTRLTVL.

V and J are TRBV28 and TRBJ2-5; 8 bases map to TRBD2. V lost 3 bases, J lost 3 bases, and 6 bases stayed unmatched. This CDR3 region has 15 residues. Germline lookup yields CDR1 MDHEN and CDR2 SYDVKM. CDR3 in DNA: TGTGCCAGCAGTTTTAGCGGGAACGTGGAAGAGACCCAGTACTTC. Translating gives CASSFSGNVEETQYF.

J is TRBJ2-1 and V is TRBV4-1; 12 bases line up with TRBD2. V lost 3 bases, J lost 8 bases, and 5 bases stayed unmatched. Germline V gives CDR1 MGHRA, CDR2 YSYEKL. This CDR3 has 15 residues. The CDR3 region has the DNA TGCGCCAGCAGCCAGCTAGCGGGGGGGCATGATGAGCAGTTCTTC. It is translated as CASSQLAGGHDEQFF.

The chain combines TRBV6-1 with TRBJ2-2; D gene uncertain. Trimming left V 8 bases short and J 5 bases short, with 12 bases between. The CDR3 totals 13 residues. CDR1 is MNHNS, CDR2 SASEGT, per germline. The CDR3 reads CASAWVATGELFF. CDR3 nucleotide sequence: TGTGCCAGCGCATGGGTTGCGACCGGGGAGCTGTTTTTT.

This clonotype was detected only a few times. This rearrangement joins TRBV12-3 or TRBV12-4 to TRBJ2-1; possible D gene TRBD1, 6 bases. Trimming took 4 bases from V and 8 from J, leaving 18 bases between them. The CDR3 length is 15 residues. CDR3 sequence reads: CASSSQGLLVYEQFF. CDR3 nucleotide sequence: TGTGCCAGCAGTTCACAGGGATTGCTGGTGTATGAGCAGTTCTTC.

This clonotype was picked up a small number of times. This chain connects TRBV20-1 to TRBJ2-7, with 11 bases matching TRBD2. With 1 base clipped from V and 5 bases from J, the junction kept 4 bases outside the gene matches. Germline CDR1 is DFQATT and CDR2 is SNEGSKA (reference sequence). CDR3 size: 14 residues. DNA for the CDR3: TGCAGTGCTAGAGGACTAGCGGGGCGTCACGAGCAGTACGTC. Translated: CSARGLAGRHEQYV.

This clonotype was detected only a few times. CDR3 bases: TGTGCCAGCTCACCTGACCGCAATCAGCCCCAGCATTTT. This codes for CASSPDRNQPQHF. This chain uses TRBV18 with TRBJ1-5; D remains ambiguous. V shed 3 bases and J shed 2 bases, with 5 bases lying between them. This CDR3 is built from 13 residues. Germline assignment: CDR1 KGHSH and CDR2 LQKENI. The full variable domain, its missing parts supplied by reference TRBV18 and TRBJ1-5, is NAGVMQNPRHLVRRRGQEARLRCSPMKGHSHVYWYRQLPEEGLKFMVYLQKENIIDESGMPKERFSAEFPKEGPSILRIQQVVRGDSAAYFCASSPDRNQPQHFGDGTRLSIL.

This clonotype was seen only a few times. This chain links TRBV7-9 with TRBJ1-4; TRBD1 agrees at 7 bases. J gave up 3 bases and V 5 bases, and 0 bases lay outside the gene matches. The CDR3 loop spans 13 amino acids. Germline V CDR1 and CDR2: SEHNR, FQNEAQ (reference sequence). CDR3 DNA sequence: TGTGCCAGCAGCCAGGGGGCTAATGAAAAACTGTTTTTT. It yields the protein CASSQGANEKLFF.

This clonotype came up a few times. The chain uses TRBV4-1 and TRBJ2-5; 12 bases map to TRBD1. Germline V gene sequence: CDR1 MGHRA, CDR2 YSYEKL. Trimming at V came to 4 bases and at J to 5 bases, leaving 8 bases not matched to a gene. This CDR3 comprises 16 residues. In DNA, the CDR3 is TGCGCCAGCAGCCCGAGGGACAGGGGGCGGGTGGAGACCCAGTACTTC. Protein: CASSPRDRGRVETQYF.